A single sample is the source of the 5 T cell receptor beta chains below, sequenced in a study of blood T cells in healthy people across ages (dated by TCRdb to between 2014 and 2016). The library came from 5' RACE. The listed sequencing device is Illumina HiSeq 2500. The second PCR ran for roughly 6 to 11 cycles and used a J-beta primer mix along with a sample-barcoded 5' primer. Using fastp trimming at Q25 and MiXCR clonotype assembly, TCRdb reanalyzed the public sequencing data and kept in-frame beta chains. Merged by CDR3 protein, the rows form single entries marked with the most common genes and DNA. For this sample there are more than 800,000 distinct CDR3 sequences; around 28% appear just once. Around 16% of the sample belongs to the ten largest clones. Sequencing used blood. The receptors here all came from a woman older than 75 in good health.

This clonotype was seen more than once but under ten times. Being one base from a much bigger clone, this may be a read error. In nucleotides, the CDR3 is TGTGCCAGCACTACTGCGACAGGGAGCGCAGATACGCAGTATTTT. Translation: CASTTATGSADTQYF. The chain joins TRBV12-3 or TRBV12-4 to TRBJ2-3, with TRBD1 matching 7 bases. The CDR3 extends over 15 amino acids. V lost 7 bases, J lost 4 bases, and 11 bases stayed unmatched.

This clonotype has a count of ten or more. The chain is built from TRBV4-3 and TRBJ2-3; 9 bases agree with TRBD1. V lost 4 bases and J lost 3; bases outside the gene matches: 8. The CDR3 has 16 amino acids. Germline lookup yields CDR1 LGHNA and CDR2 YSLEER. DNA for the CDR3: TGCGCCAGCAGCCGCACGGTGGACAGGGGTACAGATACGCAGTATTTT. Protein sequence: CASSRTVDRGTDTQYF.

This clonotype was detected many times. J is TRBJ1-5 and V is TRBV4-3, with no clear D. The CDR3 is made up of 15 amino acids. Trimming removed 1 base from V and 3 bases from J, with 10 bases in between. Germline CDR1 and CDR2: LGHNA and YSLEER. The CDR3 sequence is CASSQGRGINQPQHF. The CDR3 coding sequence is TGCGCCAGCAGCCAAGGGCGGGGAATCAATCAGCCCCAGCATTTT.

As concerns this clonotype: A single base separates this from a much larger clone, so it may be a read error. The rearrangement links TRBV5-1 to TRBJ2-5, with 8 positions matching TRBD1. The J call may be mistaken, given a closer DNA end match to TRBJ2-1. Germline V gives CDR1 SGHRS, CDR2 YFSETQ. The CDR3 is made up of 14 amino acids. The CDR3 reads CASRLDRVGETQFF. DNA for the CDR3: TGCGCCAGCAGGTTGGACAGGGTGGGAGAGACCCAGTTCTTC.

This clonotype was observed at least ten times. The gene calls are TRBV2 and TRBJ2-1, with 9 bases aligning to TRBD2. This CDR3 has 15 residues. CDR1 SNHLY and CDR2 FYNNEI come from the germline V gene. V shed 2 bases, J shed 5 bases, and the junction held 4 bases outside the gene matches. CDR3 DNA sequence: TGTGCCAGCAGTGAACGGCGGGGGGGCAACAATGAGCAGTTCTTC. It encodes CASSERRGGNNEQFF. The variable domain in full, with the rest retrieved from reference TRBV2 and TRBJ2-1, is EPEVTQTPSHQVTQMGQEVILRCVPISNHLYFYWYRQILGQKVEFLVSFYNNEISEKSEIFDDQFSVERPDGSNFTLKIRSTKLEDSAMYFCASSERRGGNNEQFFGPGTRLTVL.